One and the same sample provided the 7 T cell receptor beta chains below, sequenced in a study of T cells in Graves' hyperthyroidism and ophthalmopathy. Template material for amplifying TCR beta CDR3 regions consisted of RNA transcripts. The HTBI primer set was used in a first-round RT-PCR of the TCR CDR3. TCRdb ran MiXCR on the multiplex PCR reads and lists one entry per CDR3 protein. In the table there are 340,000 or so distinct CDR3 sequences, approximately 18% of which are singletons. Sequencing input: blood. Receptors were obtained from a woman between 50 and 59 years old with Graves' hyperthyroidism.

The sample holds many counts of this clonotype. The chain uses TRBV20-1 and TRBJ1-2; TRBD1 agrees at 8 bases. This CDR3 comprises 17 residues. V lost 7 bases, J lost 5 bases, and 21 bases stayed unmatched. CDR1 DFQATT and CDR2 SNEGSKA come from the germline V gene (reference sequence). CDR3 coding DNA: TGCAGTGTCACCCCCTACTCTGGGACAGGAGATGTTTATGGCTACACCTTC. Translation gives CSVTPYSGTGDVYGYTF.

The chain recombines TRBV20-1 with TRBJ1-2; D is ambiguous. CDR1 DFQATT and CDR2 SNEGSKA come from the germline V gene (reference sequence). The V and J ends lost 7 bases and 7 bases respectively, with 19 bases between them. The CDR3 is made up of 13 amino acids. The CDR3, as DNA: TGCAGTGTCAGAGATCTTGGGTCAAGTGGCTACACCTTC. As protein: CSVRDLGSSGYTF.

This clonotype turned up a few times. The chain employs TRBV6-1 and TRBJ1-5; 8 bases fit TRBD1. The CDR3 consists of 14 residues. The V and J ends lost 3 bases and 9 bases, in that order; junction bases with no gene match: 7. Germline V lookup: CDR1 MNHNS, CDR2 SASEGT. DNA of the CDR3: TGTGCCAGCAGTGACAGGACAGGGAGGGGGCCCCAGCATTTT. This codes for CASSDRTGRGPQHF.

This clonotype was counted between two and nine times. V gene TRBV30 combines with J gene TRBJ2-6; D is perhaps TRBD1 (6 bases). V was pared by 3 bases and J by 4 bases, with 16 bases between. This CDR3 contains 16 residues. Germline-derived CDR1 and CDR2 are GTSNPN and SVGIG (reference sequence). The CDR3 DNA sequence: TGTGCCTGGAGATCGGTTGGGGGCCAAGGGGCCAACGTCCTGACTTTC. Its protein product is CAWRSVGGQGANVLTF.

Ten or more counts support this clonotype. The gene calls are TRBV6-1 and TRBJ2-7; no definite D call. Trimming took 8 bases from V and 0 from J, leaving 5 bases between them. Germline CDR1 is MNHNS and CDR2 is SASEGT. The CDR3 has 11 residues. CDR3 DNA sequence: TGTGCCAGCGGTAACTCCTACGAGCAGTACTTC. Protein product: CASGNSYEQYF.

There are a few counts of this clonotype. The chain combines TRBV28 with TRBJ2-7; D may be TRBD2 (5 bases). The CDR3 is 14 amino acids. The germline CDR1 and CDR2 sequences are MDHEN and SYDVKM. The V gene lost 7 bases and the J gene lost 2 bases, with 15 bases spanning the gap. The CDR3 DNA reads as TGTGCCAGCACCATTTCGGGAAACCCCTACGAGCAGTACTTC. Its protein is CASTISGNPYEQYF.

Note on this clonotype: Given a much more abundant clone one base away, this may be a read error. The conserved closing phenylalanine or tryptophan is absent in this CDR3, likely reflecting a read error. The genes are TRBV3-1 and TRBJ1-1; D might be TRBD1 (5 bases). The CDR3 is 14 residues long. V was shortened by 4 bases and J by 4 bases, with 13 bases between the two germline ends. Per germline, CDR1 LGHDT and CDR2 YNNKEL (reference sequence). The CDR3 nucleotides read TGTGCCAGCAGCCCCCAGGGCTGGGGCACTGAAGCTTTCCTT. It codes for CASSPQGWGTEAFL.